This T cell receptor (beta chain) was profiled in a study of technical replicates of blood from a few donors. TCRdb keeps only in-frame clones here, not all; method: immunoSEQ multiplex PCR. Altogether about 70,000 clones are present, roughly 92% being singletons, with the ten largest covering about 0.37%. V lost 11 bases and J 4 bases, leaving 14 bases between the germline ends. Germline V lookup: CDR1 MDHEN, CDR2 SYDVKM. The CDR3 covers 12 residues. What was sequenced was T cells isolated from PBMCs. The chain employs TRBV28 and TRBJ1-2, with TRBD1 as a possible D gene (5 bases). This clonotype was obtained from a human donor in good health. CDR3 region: CAFGGERYGYTF. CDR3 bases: TGTGCCTTCGGGGGAGAACGCTATGGCTACACCTTC.